The sequence of this T cell receptor beta chain was determined in a study of post-analysis software for immune sequencing data. Study-wide points: Five or six TRBV segments appeared more often in patients than in controls, and TRBV5-6, TRBV5-1 and TRBV20-1 were among these. Normalized Chao1 diversity in multiple sclerosis patients fell significantly below that of controls.

The TCR beta cDNA libraries carried unique molecular identifiers. Roughly 490,000 cDNA molecules came from 1 to 10 million T cells. TCRdb ran MiXCR on the PCR reads and lists one entry per CDR3 protein. The sample lists 700,000 to 800,000 distinct CDR3 sequences, roughly 29% occurring once. In germline, CDR1 is MNHEY, CDR2 SMNVEV (reference sequence). V gave up 5 bases and J gave up 3 bases; unmatched junction bases: 16. The CDR3 consists of 18 residues. There are a few counts of this clonotype. Antigen unknown. The chain joins TRBV27 to TRBJ2-3, with 8 nucleotides matching TRBD2. The source of this sequence is a girl between 5 and 17 years old with multiple sclerosis. Sequencing was done on a sample of blood. The DNA of the CDR3 is TGTGCCAGCAGTCGAGCCCTTGATTCGGGAGGGCAGACAGATACGCAGTATTTT. Translation gives CASSRALDSGGQTDTQYF.